The T cell receptor (beta chain) described here comes from a study of post-analysis software for immune sequencing data. The wider study: Several disease courses (relapsing-remitting, secondary progressive and progressive-relapsing) of multiple sclerosis were included.

The TCR beta cDNA libraries carried unique molecular identifiers. Input populations of 1 to 10 million T cells gave rise to approximately 500,000 cDNA molecules. TCRdb reprocessed the PCR reads with MiXCR, giving one entry per CDR3 protein. Of some 690,000 distinct CDR3 sequences in the sample, 25% to 30% are singletons; the top ten hold around 0.56%. Overall study findings and caveats: About 5 TRBV segments (TRBV5-6, TRBV5-1 and TRBV20-1 among them) occurred more frequently in patients than in controls. Significantly lower normalized Chao1 diversity was seen in multiple sclerosis patients than in controls. Samples made in the same batch grouped tightly together by F measure.

This clonotype was detected only a few times. What it binds is unknown. The CDR3 covers 18 residues. Germline-derived CDR1 and CDR2 are SGHTA and FQGNSA. With 2 bases clipped from V and 7 bases from J, the junction kept 15 bases outside the gene matches. The material sequenced was blood. The TCR was taken from a girl aged 5-17 years with multiple sclerosis. The chain links TRBV7-2 to TRBJ2-1, with 9 bases aligning to TRBD2. The CDR3 bases are TGTGCCAGCAGCTTATTTGCGGGAGGGCTGGTTTCCGGGAATGAGCAGTTCTTC. As protein: CASSLFAGGLVSGNEQFF.